The entry below gives a single T cell receptor beta chain sequence along with its context. Its antigen remains unidentified. This table comes from immunoSEQ multiplex PCR, and its TCRdb copy is limited to in-frame clones, with some not included. There are 55,000 to 75,000 clones in the sample; more than 85% occur only once, and over 6% lies in the top ten. These data come from a study of cytomegalovirus exposure and HLA in healthy donors. Study information: The platform used for the roughly 130 validation repertoires matched that of the roughly 670 first-cohort repertoires, a later analysis reported. General study results and limits: Under in vitro conditions, a few CMV-associated chains were confirmed as specific for CMV antigens. Most TCR sequences were rare, but some public TCRs occurred in many donors.

Germline loops: CDR1 KGHSH, CDR2 LQKENI. V was pared by 0 bases and J by 0 bases, with 14 bases between. This CDR3 comprises 17 residues. What was sequenced was PBMCs. The chain couples TRBV18 to TRBJ1-1; D remains unclear. This TCR came from a woman aged 18-29 years in good health and CMV-seropositive. CDR3 residues: CASSPPGAVAMNTEAFF. DNA for the CDR3: TGTGCCAGCTCACCACCGGGCGCAGTAGCGATGAACACTGAAGCTTTCTTT.